This TCR beta chain is drawn from a study of early T cells in non-severe SARS-CoV-2 infection. Germline loops: CDR1 WSHSY, CDR2 SAAADI. J lost 6 bases, V lost 2 bases, and 7 bases had no gene match. The CDR3 contains 15 residues. Individually, cDNA molecules had unique molecular identifiers attached to them. TCRdb redid the calling of the 5' RACE reads with MiXCR, one entry per CDR3 protein. This sample has about 60,000 distinct CDR3 sequences; approximately 10% occur once, and the top ten carry 2.9%. The origin of this receptor is an adult who was a healthcare worker with PCR-confirmed SARS-CoV-2 infection or an uninfected control (not recorded which). V is TRBV10-2 and J is TRBJ2-3; 8 bases map to TRBD2. The sequencing here drew on whole blood, taken at baseline. The CDR3 DNA reads TGCGCCAGCAGTGAGCAGTTGGCTAGCGGGGATACGCAGTATTTT. The encoded protein is CASSEQLASGDTQYF.